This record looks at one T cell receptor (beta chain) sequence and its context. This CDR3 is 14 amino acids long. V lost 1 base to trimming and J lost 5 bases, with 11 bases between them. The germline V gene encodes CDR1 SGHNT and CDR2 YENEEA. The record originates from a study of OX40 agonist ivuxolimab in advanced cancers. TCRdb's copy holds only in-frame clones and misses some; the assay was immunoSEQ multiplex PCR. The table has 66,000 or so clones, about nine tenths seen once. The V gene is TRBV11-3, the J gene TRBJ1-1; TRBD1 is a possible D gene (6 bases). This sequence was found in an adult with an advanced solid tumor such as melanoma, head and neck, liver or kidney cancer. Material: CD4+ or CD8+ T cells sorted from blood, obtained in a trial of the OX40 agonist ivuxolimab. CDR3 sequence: CASSLAAQGTEAFF. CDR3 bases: TGTGCCAGCAGCTTAGCCGCCCAGGGGACTGAAGCTTTCTTT. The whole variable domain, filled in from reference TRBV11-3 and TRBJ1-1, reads EAGVVQSPRYKIIEKKQPVAFWCNPISGHNTLYWYLQNLGQGPELLIRYENEEAVDDSQLPKDRFSAERLKGVDSTLKIQPAELGDSAVYLCASSLAAQGTEAFFGQGTRLTVV.